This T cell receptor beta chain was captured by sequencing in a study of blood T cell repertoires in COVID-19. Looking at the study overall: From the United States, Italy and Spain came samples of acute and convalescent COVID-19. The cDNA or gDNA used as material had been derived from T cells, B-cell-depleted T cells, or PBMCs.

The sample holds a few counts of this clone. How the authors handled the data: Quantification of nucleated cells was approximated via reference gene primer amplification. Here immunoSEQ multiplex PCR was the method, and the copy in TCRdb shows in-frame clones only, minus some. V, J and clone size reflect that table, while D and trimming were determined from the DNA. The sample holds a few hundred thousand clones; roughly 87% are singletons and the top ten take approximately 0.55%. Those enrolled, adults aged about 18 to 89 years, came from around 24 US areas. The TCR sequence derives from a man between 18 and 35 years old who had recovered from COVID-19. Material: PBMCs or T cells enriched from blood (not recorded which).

CDR3 sequence: CASSTRLAAGELFF. Written as DNA, the CDR3 is TGCGCCAGCAGCACCAGACTAGCGGCCGGGGAGCTGTTTTTT. The V and J genes are TRBV5-1 and TRBJ2-2; the match to TRBD2 covers 9 bases. This CDR3 is built from 14 residues. The ends lost 4 bases at V and 6 bases at J; junction bases unmatched: 4. The germline V gene encodes CDR1 SGHRS and CDR2 YFSETQ.